This TCR beta chain was captured in a study of response to subunit inactivated influenza vaccine. This clonotype was seen many times. Germline loops: CDR1 DFQATT, CDR2 SNEGSKA (reference sequence). Between the trimmed V and J ends, which lost 2 bases and 9 bases, there was a span of 14 bases. CDR3 size: 14 residues. TCRdb reprocessed the RT-PCR reads via MiXCR and lists one record per CDR3 protein. The repertoire includes 650,000 to 700,000 distinct CDR3 sequences, approximately 14% of them detected once, and approximately 10% sits in the top ten. The chain combines TRBV20-1 with TRBJ1-6; D unclear. Sequences were derived from PBMCs from blood, sampled about 13 days after vaccination. The clonotype was recovered from a man between 45 and 60 years old who received an inactivated influenza vaccine. The CDR3 region is CSARRGSGTSPLHF. In nucleotides, the CDR3 is TGCAGTGCTAGACGGGGTTCAGGCACTTCACCCCTCCACTTT.